This T cell receptor beta chain was retrieved from a study of control samples from healthy donors and cancer patients. Data came from immunoSEQ multiplex PCR; TCRdb stores just in-frame clones and leaves some out. The data show over 50,000 clones, with around 80% seen just once and around 9.1% held by the top ten. The germline gives CDR1 LGHDT, CDR2 YNNKEL (reference sequence). Trimming removed 4 bases at V and 0 bases at J, with 2 bases between. CDR3 size: 12 residues. Sample: blood. The chain combines TRBV3-1 (or the pseudogene TRBV3-2) with TRBJ2-3; D gene ambiguous. The TCR was taken from an older man in good health. The CDR3 protein is CASSPSTDTQYF. The CDR3 region has the DNA TGTGCCAGCAGCCCTAGCACAGATACGCAGTATTTT.